The clone carrying this TCR beta chain has ten or more counts. The data stem from a study of blood T cells in healthy people across ages. V shed 8 bases and J shed 5 bases, with 15 bases lying between them. CDR3 length: 13 residues. Germline lookup yields CDR1 ENHRY and CDR2 SYGVKD. The second PCR ran about 7 to 12 cycles with a sample-barcoded 5' primer and J-beta primers. TCRdb called the 5' RACE reads again in MiXCR, with one record for every CDR3 protein. The table shows around 1,500,000 distinct CDR3 sequences, with over 25% occurring only once. The sequence was collected from a woman in her thirties in good health. The source material was blood. The chain carries TRBV10-3 and TRBJ2-5, with a possible D match to TRBD1 (7 bases). In nucleotides, the CDR3 is TGTGCCATCGGAGGGGGCCCCATGGAGACCCAGTACTTC. As protein: CAIGGGPMETQYF.